Listed below are T cell receptor beta chains from one sample, sequenced in a study of human T cells and chemical hapten exposure. TCRdb redid the calling of the RACE reads with MiXCR, one entry per CDR3 protein. The sample yields approximately 71,000 distinct CDR3 sequences, 7.5% to 10% seen once. Sequenced here: whole blood, sampled in connection with sensitization to the hapten diphenylcyclopropenone (DPC). The receptor source for this set is a woman in her thirties or forties with alopecia areata. Some clones in this sample may be carry-over from other donors' samples. The CDR3 runs from the conserved cysteine through the conserved F or W. A D gene is named only where the DNA matches it firmly. Clone sizes are given selectively: once, few, many, or a class where the clone is expanded.

length,size,V,J,D,DNA,CDR3
15,many,TRBV20-1,TRBJ2-3,TRBD1,TGCAGTGCTAGTTTGAGCAGGGGGCTTGGAGATACGCAGTATTTT,CSASLSRGLGDTQYF
15,many,TRBV20-1,TRBJ2-5,.,TGCAGTGAGCTTTCCCCTGTGAGGGAAGGGGAGACCCAGTACTTC,CSELSPVREGETQYF
8,many,TRBV29-1,TRBJ2-5,.,TGCAGCGTAGAGACCCAGTACTTC,CSVETQYF
14,.,TRBV5-1,TRBJ1-2,.,TGCGCCAGCAGCTTTCTTCGCGCGGCTTATGGCTACACCTTC,CASSFLRAAYGYTF
19,many,TRBV4-1,TRBJ2-3,TRBD2,TGCGCCAGCAGCCAAGATTCCATAGCGGGGGGGCCTGGCACAGATACGCAGTATTTT,CASSQDSIAGGPGTDTQYF
15,.,TRBV10-3,TRBJ2-1,.,TGTGCCATCAGTGAGTCGATGATTATCCGTGGTGAGCAGTTCTTC,CAISESMIIRGEQFF
16,many,TRBV18,TRBJ1-3,.,TGTGCCAGCTCACCACCGGGGCAGGGTGGTGGAAACACCATATATTTT,CASSPPGQGGGNTIYF
14,many,TRBV4-1,TRBJ2-2,.,TGCGCCAGCAGCCAAGTAGGCGGGACCGGGGAGCTGTTTTTT,CASSQVGGTGELFF
15,many,TRBV7-2,TRBJ2-3,.,TGTGCCAGCAGCTTTAAAAGCGTGATCACAGATACGCAGTATTTT,CASSFKSVITDTQYF
14,many,TRBV5-1,TRBJ2-3,.,TGCGCCAGCAGCTCTTCGGACCCGACAGATACGCAGTATTTT,CASSSSDPTDTQYF
15,.,TRBV18,TRBJ2-7,TRBD2,TGTGCCAGCTCGTCAAATGGCGGGGGGTCCTACGAGCAGTACTTC,CASSSNGGGSYEQYF
13,many,TRBV7-2,TRBJ2-4,.,TGTGCCAGCAGCCCCGGGACTCCAAACATTCAGTACTTC,CASSPGTPNIQYF
15,few,TRBV6-2/TRBV6-3,TRBJ1-2,.,TGTGCCAGCAGTTACTACCCCACTAAAGGATATGGCTACACCTTC,CASSYYPTKGYGYTF
14,many,TRBV7-9,TRBJ2-1,TRBD2,TGTGCCAGCAGCTTAGGCGGGGGGTACAATGAGCAGTTCTTC,CASSLGGGYNEQFF
14,many,TRBV7-8,TRBJ2-7,.,TGTGCCAGCAGCACCTTAGGACTGACTAGCGAGCAGTACTTC,CASSTLGLTSEQYF
16,few,TRBV7-2,TRBJ1-2,TRBD1,TGTGCCAGCAGCTTAGTAGACAGGGGTGCTAACTATGGCTACACCTTC,CASSLVDRGANYGYTF
16,many,TRBV4-1,TRBJ2-2,.,TGCGCCAGCAGCCAGGTGGACATGGGGATCGCCGGGGAGCTGTTTTTT,CASSQVDMGIAGELFF
12,.,TRBV10-3,TRBJ2-5,.,TGTGCCATCAGAGACAATTCGGAGACCCAGTACTTC,CAIRDNSETQYF
14,.,TRBV7-9,TRBJ1-2,TRBD1,TGTGCCAGCAGCTCGCTCCAGGGGGATGGAGGCTACACCTTC,CASSSLQGDGGYTF
17,few,TRBV7-2,TRBJ2-5,TRBD2,TGTGCCAGCAGCTCCCGGACAGGACTAGCGGGGCAAGAGACCCAGTACTTC,CASSSRTGLAGQETQYF
17,.,TRBV2,TRBJ2-6,TRBD1,TGTGCCAGCAGGTCGGACAGGGCCATCTCTGGGGCCAACGTCCTGACTTTC,CASRSDRAISGANVLTF
14,many,TRBV11-2,TRBJ2-7,TRBD1,TGTGCCAGCAGCTTAGGACAGGGAAACTACGAGCAGTACTTC,CASSLGQGNYEQYF
18,many,TRBV7-6,TRBJ2-3,TRBD2,TGTGCCAGCAGCCCATGGACTAGCGAGTCGGTATGGGCAGATACGCAGTATTTT,CASSPWTSESVWADTQYF
12,many,TRBV3-1,TRBJ2-5,.,TGTGCCAGCAGCCAAATGGGAGAGACCCAGTACTTC,CASSQMGETQYF
13,few,TRBV29-1,TRBJ1-1,.,TGCAGCGTTGCCGGGAGAGTGAACACTGAAGCTTTCTTT,CSVAGRVNTEAFF
13,many,TRBV4-3,TRBJ1-4,.,TGCGCCAGCAGCCTGGCAACTAATGAAAAACTGTTTTTT,CASSLATNEKLFF
15,many,TRBV5-1,TRBJ1-5,.,TGCGCCAGCAGCTTGAACGGGGGCAGCAATCAGCCCCAGCATTTT,CASSLNGGSNQPQHF
15,many,TRBV6-2/TRBV6-3,TRBJ2-2,.,TGTGCCAGCAGTTATGAGGGGCTGAGCACCGGGGAGCTGTTTTTT,CASSYEGLSTGELFF
15,many,TRBV5-8,TRBJ2-7,.,TGTGCCAGCAGCTTGGCGGGCAGCCTGACCTACGAGCAGTACTTC,CASSLAGSLTYEQYF
13,many,TRBV5-6,TRBJ2-7,.,TGTGCCAGCAGCTTTGGACGCAGGTACGAGCAGTACTTC,CASSFGRRYEQYF
12,few,TRBV7-9,TRBJ2-7,.,TGTGCCAGCAGCTGGTCCTCCTACGAGCAGTACTTC,CASSWSSYEQYF
15,many,TRBV6-5,TRBJ2-7,TRBD2,TGTGCCAGCAGGACAAGCGGGGGGGCCTCCTACGAGCAGTACTTC,CASRTSGGASYEQYF
12,few,TRBV20-1,TRBJ2-1,.,TGCAGTGCCCGCCTAAACGGCAATGAGCAGTTCTTC,CSARLNGNEQFF
11,many,TRBV1,TRBJ2-7,.,TGCACCAGCAGTCCTTGGTACGAGCAGTACTTC,CTSSPWYEQYF
16,.,TRBV7-6,TRBJ2-7,TRBD2,TGTGCCAGCAGCCCCGAAGTGGCGGGGGTTCTCCACGAGCAGTACTTC,CASSPEVAGVLHEQYF
12,many,TRBV3-1,TRBJ2-7,.,TGTGCCAGCAGCCAAGGGGCCCACGAGCAGTACTTC,CASSQGAHEQYF
17,many,TRBV6-6,TRBJ2-7,TRBD1,TGTGCCAGCAGTCCAACCTCGGCCGGACAGGGAACCTACGAGCAGTACTTC,CASSPTSAGQGTYEQYF
15,many,TRBV6-5,TRBJ2-7,TRBD1,TGTGCCAGCAGTCCCCCCAGGGGGCTGGGTTACGAGCAGTACTTC,CASSPPRGLGYEQYF
13,.,TRBV10-3,TRBJ1-4,.,TGTGCCATCAGTGAAAGAGAGACTGAAAAACTGTTTTTT,CAISERETEKLFF
18,many,TRBV11-2,TRBJ2-3,.,TGTGCCAGCAGCTCAGGACGGCGCTTTGAACCTAGCACAGATACGCAGTATTTT,CASSSGRRFEPSTDTQYF
14,many,TRBV10-3,TRBJ2-7,TRBD2,TGTGCCATCACCCGACTAGCGGGGGGGAACGAGCAGTACTTC,CAITRLAGGNEQYF
15,many,TRBV4-1,TRBJ2-7,.,TGCGCCAGCAGCCAGTCGGGACTCGCCTCCTACGAGCAGTACTTC,CASSQSGLASYEQYF
15,few,TRBV18,TRBJ1-3,TRBD1,TGTGCCAGCTCACCACCCGGGACAGGGGTAAACACCATATATTTT,CASSPPGTGVNTIYF
13,many,TRBV5-4,TRBJ2-5,.,TGTGCCAGCAGCTTTCGGGTCCAAGAGACCCAGTACTTC,CASSFRVQETQYF
13,few,TRBV4-1,TRBJ2-7,.,TGCGCCAGCAGCCAAGACAGATACTACGAGCAGTACTTC,CASSQDRYYEQYF
14,many,TRBV9,TRBJ2-7,TRBD1,TGTGCCAGCAGCGTTGGACAGGGGAACTACGAGCAGTACTTC,CASSVGQGNYEQYF
15,.,TRBV6-1,TRBJ1-1,.,TGTGCCAGCAGTGAAACGACAGTTTTTAACACTGAAGCTTTCTTT,CASSETTVFNTEAFF
16,.,TRBV5-1,TRBJ2-2,.,TGCGCCAGCAGCTTGATTTCTAGGGGTAACACCGGGGAGCTGTTTTTT,CASSLISRGNTGELFF
14,many,TRBV11-2,TRBJ1-6,.,TGTGCCAGCAGATTCTACAGCGATAATTCACCCCTCCACTTT,CASRFYSDNSPLHF
13,many,TRBV6-5,TRBJ1-2,TRBD1,TGTGCCAGCATGGACAGGGCGAACTATGGCTACACCTTC,CASMDRANYGYTF
12,few,TRBV7-2,TRBJ2-3,.,TGTGCCAGCAGCTCCCCCACAGATACGCAGTATTTT,CASSSPTDTQYF
14,few,TRBV21-1,TRBJ1-1,.,TGTGCCAGCAGCAAAGAATCCGGGGCCGATGGGCTTGGCTTT,CASSKESGADGLGF
11,many,TRBV29-1,TRBJ2-1,.,TGCAGCTCCGGAGCCGTCTATGAGCAGTTCTTC,CSSGAVYEQFF
12,few,TRBV7-2,TRBJ2-4,.,TGTGCCAGCAGCTTAAAGGGATACATTCAGTACTTC,CASSLKGYIQYF